Each of the 31 T cell receptor beta chains below was sequenced from the same sample in a study of cytomegalovirus exposure and HLA in healthy donors. In the PCR, 60 Vbeta and 13 Jbeta primers were used. The data were produced by immunoSEQ multiplex PCR, yet TCRdb's version contains in-frame clones alone and is incomplete. The sample contains roughly 100,000 clones, less than 75% of which appear only once. The specimen was PBMCs. These receptors all stem from a man aged 35 to 55 in good health and CMV-seropositive.

Comment on this clone: Other DNA sequences from this sample encode an identical CDR3 as well. The rearrangement links TRBV9 to TRBJ2-1; TRBD2 matches at 9 bases. This CDR3 spans 15 amino acids. With 2 bases clipped from V and 4 bases from J, the junction kept 4 bases outside the gene matches. Germline assignment: CDR1 SGDLS and CDR2 YYNGEE. Written as DNA, the CDR3 is TGTGCCAGCAGCGTTGGACTAGCGCCTTACAATGAGCAGTTCTTC. It encodes CASSVGLAPYNEQFF.

This chain uses TRBV2 with TRBJ1-4; a weak D match, TRBD1 (6 bases). Per germline, CDR1 SNHLY and CDR2 FYNNEI. The CDR3 has 13 residues. V was trimmed by 6 bases and J by 8 bases, leaving 13 bases between them. The CDR3, as DNA: TGTGCCAGCAGGGCGAACAGGGAGGAAAAACTGTTTTTT. Its translation is CASRANREEKLFF.

This clone was observed a few times. The V call is TRBV4-3, the J call TRBJ2-3; TRBD1 matches 8 bases. The CDR3 runs 20 residues. Germline lookup yields CDR1 LGHNA and CDR2 YSLEER. The J segment lost 0 bases and the V segment lost 5 bases, leaving 19 bases of the junction unmatched. In DNA, the CDR3 is TGCGCCAGCAGCTTGTCGAGGACAGGGCGCTGGCGGAATAGCACAGATACGCAGTATTTT. Translation: CASSLSRTGRWRNSTDTQYF.

The genes are TRBV6-1 and TRBJ1-5; TRBD1 matches 8 bases. Germline V gene sequence: CDR1 MNHNS, CDR2 SASEGT. The CDR3 is made up of 15 amino acids. With V trimmed by 7 bases and J by 2 bases, 7 bases remained unmatched. The CDR3 DNA reads as TGTGCCAGCAACGTAGACAGGGGCCGCAATCAGCCCCAGCATTTT. Translating gives CASNVDRGRNQPQHF.

The chain is built from TRBV29-1 and TRBJ2-5; 8 bases fit TRBD2. The CDR3 totals 13 residues. V was clipped by 8 bases and J by 1 base; unmatched bases: 6. CDR1 and CDR2 (germline): SQVTM, ANQGSEA. The CDR3 here is CSQAGAPQETQYF. The CDR3, as DNA: TGCAGCCAAGCGGGAGCTCCCCAAGAGACCCAGTACTTC.

This clone was counted between two and nine times. This chain links TRBV25-1 with TRBJ1-5; D is ambiguous. V lost 3 bases to trimming and J lost 0 bases, with 9 bases between them. Germline assignment: CDR1 MGHDK and CDR2 SYGVNS. This CDR3 is 15 amino acids long. The CDR3 nucleotides are TGTGCCAGCAGTGATGGCGGCTTTAGCAATCAGCCCCAGCATTTT. Its protein product is CASSDGGFSNQPQHF.

This clone appeared a single time. The chain has TRBV2 and TRBJ2-7; 9 bases map to TRBD1. Germline V gene data show CDR1 as SNHLY and CDR2 as FYNNEI. V trimming: 5 bases; J trimming: 5 bases; junction bases outside the gene matches: 1. CDR3 length equals 12 residues. The CDR3 nucleotides are TGTGCCAGCAGTCGACAGGGGGACGAGCAGTACGTC. Translating gives CASSRQGDEQYV.

V gene TRBV9 combines with J gene TRBJ1-4; maybe TRBD1 (5 bases). V gave up 0 bases and J gave up 2 bases, with 8 bases separating them. The length of the CDR3 is 15 residues. Looked up from germline, CDR1 is SGDLS and CDR2 is YYNGEE. CDR3 sequence: CASSVEGTTNEKLFF. CDR3 nucleotides: TGTGCCAGCAGCGTAGAAGGGACTACTAATGAAAAACTGTTTTTT.

V and J are TRBV5-1 and TRBJ2-1; no clear D. V was pared by 4 bases and J by 8 bases, with 10 bases between. The CDR3 has 12 amino acids. In germline, CDR1 is SGHRS, CDR2 YFSETQ. CDR3 DNA: TGCGCCAGCAGCACCCTAAACTATGAGCAGTTCTTC. The encoded protein is CASSTLNYEQFF.

The chain combines TRBV6-6 with TRBJ2-1; D is possibly TRBD1 (5 bases). The germline CDR1 and CDR2 sequences are MNHNY and SVGAGI (reference sequence). Trimming took off 5 bases at V and 0 bases at J, with 8 bases between the two ends. The CDR3 loop spans 14 amino acids. The DNA for the CDR3 is TGTGCCAGCAGTCAGGGCCTCTCCTACAATGAGCAGTTCTTC. This codes for CASSQGLSYNEQFF.

CDR3 sequence reads: CASSASGRATGELFF. The CDR3 coding sequence is TGTGCCAGCAGTGCAAGCGGGAGGGCCACCGGGGAGCTGTTTTTT. This chain uses TRBV27 with TRBJ2-2, with TRBD2 matching over 10 bases. The CDR3 runs 15 residues. With V trimmed by 5 bases and J by 4 bases, 4 bases remained unmatched. Germline V gives CDR1 MNHEY, CDR2 SMNVEV (reference sequence).

The rearrangement links TRBV6-5 to TRBJ2-7; 7 bases match TRBD1. This CDR3 spans 15 amino acids. Trimming at V came to 2 bases and at J to 5 bases, leaving 9 bases not matched to a gene. From germline, CDR1 is MNHEY and CDR2 SVGAGI. CDR3 DNA sequence: TGTGCCAGCAGTTACCGACAGGGTAGTATCCACGAGCAGTACTTC. As protein: CASSYRQGSIHEQYF.

This clone showed up just a few times. This chain links TRBV9 with TRBJ1-1; a weak D match, TRBD1 (6 bases). The length of the CDR3 is 12 residues. CDR1 SGDLS and CDR2 YYNGEE come from the germline V gene. V was shortened by 7 bases and J by 6 bases, with 13 bases between the two germline ends. DNA for the CDR3: TGTGCCAGCGGAACAGGGTCGCCTGAAGCTTTCTTT. Amino acid sequence: CASGTGSPEAFF.

The chain joins TRBV27 to TRBJ2-7, with D tentatively TRBD1 (6 bases). V was clipped by 3 bases and J by 3 bases, with 9 bases between them. This CDR3 spans 13 amino acids. Germline values: CDR1 MNHEY, CDR2 SMNVEV (reference sequence). CDR3 loop: CASSFRTDYEQYF. In nucleotides, the CDR3 is TGTGCCAGCAGTTTCCGGACAGACTACGAGCAGTACTTC.

The chain links TRBV19 to TRBJ1-1, with a tentative D call TRBD1 (5 bases). The germline V gene encodes CDR1 LNHDA and CDR2 SQIVND (reference sequence). Trimming removed 4 bases from V and 2 bases from J, with 8 bases in between. CDR3 size: 13 residues. The CDR3 bases are TGTGCCAGTAGTAAGACAGTCAACACTGAAGCTTTCTTT. It yields the protein CASSKTVNTEAFF.

This clone was observed a handful of times. This rearrangement joins TRBV25-1 to TRBJ1-3; D unclear. The V and J ends lost 0 bases and 0 bases respectively, with 15 bases between them. The germline V gene has CDR1 MGHDK and CDR2 SYGVNS. There are 18 residues in the CDR3. CDR3 sequence reads: CASSEYGRAAPSGNTIYF. The CDR3 DNA sequence: TGTGCCAGCAGTGAATATGGGAGGGCGGCCCCCTCTGGAAACACCATATATTTT.

There are a few counts of this clone. The chain combines TRBV7-3 with TRBJ2-3; 10 nucleotides agree with TRBD2. The junction had 6 bases not matched to a gene; V was cut back by 6 bases and J by 6 bases. Germline CDR1 reads SGHTA; CDR2 reads FQGTGA. The CDR3 extends over 14 amino acids. As DNA, the CDR3 is TGTGCCAGCAGACTTAGCGGGAGGTGGGATACGCAGTATTTT. It translates to CASRLSGRWDTQYF.

V usage is TRBV30 and J usage is TRBJ2-7; a possible D gene is TRBD1 (6 bases). The CDR3 is made up of 12 amino acids. Germline loops: CDR1 GTSNPN, CDR2 SVGIG (reference sequence). Trimming stripped 8 bases from V and 2 bases from J, with 13 bases between. The CDR3: CALSSGAYEQYF. The DNA of the CDR3 is TGTGCCCTATCTTCAGGGGCCTACGAGCAGTACTTC.

The J gene is TRBJ2-1, the V gene TRBV6-4; TRBD2 is a possible D gene (6 bases). Per germline, CDR1 MRHNA and CDR2 SNTAGT. With 5 bases removed from V and 9 bases from J, the gap between germline ends came to 14 bases. The CDR3 length is 13 residues. Written as DNA, the CDR3 is TGTGCCAGCAGTTCGGGACGGGAGAGTGAGCAGTTCTTC. Its protein product is CASSSGRESEQFF.

The genes are TRBV6-6 and TRBJ2-7; TRBD1 aligns across 10 bases. The CDR3 totals 15 residues. V gave up 6 bases and J gave up 5 bases; unmatched junction bases: 10. Germline V lookup: CDR1 MNHNY, CDR2 SVGAGI (reference sequence). Here the CDR3 reads CASRLQGTGAHEQYF. CDR3 in DNA: TGTGCCAGCAGATTACAGGGGACAGGGGCTCACGAGCAGTACTTC.

This rearrangement joins TRBV25-1 to TRBJ1-1; D not certain. This CDR3 region has 11 residues. Germline V CDR1 and CDR2: MGHDK, SYGVNS. V lost 6 bases and J lost 1, with 3 bases in between. CDR3 nucleotide sequence: TGTGCCAGCAGGCGGAACACTGAAGCTTTCTTT. It encodes CASRRNTEAFF.

The rearrangement uses TRBV15 and TRBJ2-3; TRBD2 matches at 9 bases. Germline lookup yields CDR1 LNHNV and CDR2 YYDKDF (reference sequence). The J segment lost 0 bases and the V segment lost 0 bases, leaving 4 bases of the junction unmatched. The CDR3 is 17 amino acids. Here the CDR3 DNA reads TGTGCCACCAGCAGAGAACAGCGGGGGGTTAGCACAGATACGCAGTATTTT. This encodes CATSREQRGVSTDTQYF.

This clone was found many times. This chain connects TRBV29-1 to TRBJ1-2; 10 bases align to TRBD1. This CDR3 is built from 16 residues. V gave up 3 bases and J gave up 0 bases; unmatched junction bases: 7. The germline V gene encodes CDR1 SQVTM and CDR2 ANQGSEA. The CDR3 region has the DNA TGCAGCGTTGAGGGAGGGACAGGGGAGTCTAACTATGGCTACACCTTC. Its protein is CSVEGGTGESNYGYTF.

The chain joins TRBV5-6 to TRBJ2-7, with 9 bases matching TRBD1. The germline V gene has CDR1 SGHDT and CDR2 YYEEEE. Losses at the gene ends were 5 bases for V and 0 bases for J; bases not matched to a gene: 3. This CDR3 contains 14 residues. CDR3 sequence (DNA): TGTGCCAGCAGGTCGGGACAGGGCTCCTACGAGCAGTACTTC. Its translation: CASRSGQGSYEQYF.

The chain joins TRBV29-1 to TRBJ2-4; TRBD2 might be the D (6 bases). CDR1 is SQVTM and CDR2 is ANQGSEA in the germline V gene. The CDR3 spans 18 residues. V was cut by 0 bases and J by 6 bases, with 24 bases left in between. The CDR3 nucleotides read TGCAGCGTTGAAGAACCTCGGGGGATAACGCCTGGGCGAAACATTCAGTACTTC. Translation gives CSVEEPRGITPGRNIQYF.

The chain uses TRBV9 and TRBJ2-5; 11 positions agree with TRBD2. V lost 3 bases and J lost 5; bases outside the gene matches: 6. Germline V gene lookup returns CDR1 SGDLS and CDR2 YYNGEE. CDR3 length: 15 amino acids. CDR3 nucleotide sequence: TGTGCCAGCAGCGAGGGGACTAGCGGTCGGGAGACCCAGTACTTC. This sequence encodes CASSEGTSGRETQYF.

The chain employs TRBV5-1 and TRBJ2-5; TRBD2 matches 7 bases. The CDR3 runs to 13 residues. Germline CDR1 and CDR2: SGHRS and YFSETQ. V dropped 5 bases and J dropped 1; count of bases not matched to a gene: 2. The CDR3 reads CASRTSAQETQYF. The CDR3 nucleotides read TGCGCCAGCAGAACTAGCGCCCAAGAGACCCAGTACTTC.

The chain is built from TRBV5-1 and TRBJ1-2; 8 bases are shared with TRBD1. Trimming removed 7 bases from V and 8 bases from J; junction bases left unmatched: 13. Germline V gene lookup returns CDR1 SGHRS and CDR2 YFSETQ. This CDR3 has 14 residues. The CDR3 reads CASGLRGREEGYTF. The CDR3 bases are TGCGCCAGCGGACTCAGGGGGCGCGAGGAGGGCTACACCTTC.

The V and J genes are TRBV2 and TRBJ2-7; 9 positions agree with TRBD1. Trimming took 7 bases from V and 3 from J; bases not matched to a gene: 7. This CDR3 is 14 amino acids long. Germline values: CDR1 SNHLY, CDR2 FYNNEI. The CDR3 region has the DNA TGTGCCAGCATGACCGGGACAGGGCTCTACGAGCAGTACTTC. Its protein product is CASMTGTGLYEQYF.

This clone was seen a handful of times. The chain links TRBV10-3 to TRBJ2-3; 11 bases are shared with TRBD2. Trimming at V came to 6 bases and at J to 0 bases, leaving 11 bases not matched to a gene. The CDR3 covers 18 residues. CDR1 is ENHRY and CDR2 is SYGVKD in the germline V gene. CDR3 sequence: CAISPSGGTFTSTDTQYF. The DNA of the CDR3 is TGTGCCATCAGCCCTAGCGGGGGGACCTTTACTAGCACAGATACGCAGTATTTT.

The chain combines TRBV5-1 with TRBJ2-2, with 12 bases aligning to TRBD2. Per the germline V gene, CDR1 is SGHRS and CDR2 is YFSETQ. The CDR3 is made up of 17 amino acids. Trimming cost V 4 bases and J 8 bases; bases outside gene matches: 12. DNA of the CDR3: TGCGCCAGCAGCGGAGGGGCTAGCGGGAGGGCCTCAGGGGAGCTGTTTTTT. This encodes CASSGGASGRASGELFF.